This TCR beta chain was identified in a study of blood T cell repertoires in COVID-19. With V trimmed by 5 bases and J by 0 bases, 9 bases remained unmatched. The CDR3 consists of 16 residues. CDR1 is MDHEN and CDR2 is SYDVKM in the germline V gene. Repertoires were generated with immunoSEQ multiplex PCR, while TCRdb's copy carries only in-frame clones and drops some. The sample has roughly 14,000 clones, about 83% seen once. The genes are TRBV28 and TRBJ2-7; TRBD1 aligns across 8 bases. The sequencing input was peripheral blood. This TCR derives from a human donor in a cohort sampled during active COVID-19. CDR3 bases: TGTGCCAGCAGTGCCTCAGACAGGGGAAGCTCCTACGAGCAGTACTTC. Its protein product is CASSASDRGSSYEQYF.